Listed here are 16 T cell receptor beta chains from one sample, sequenced in a study of tissue T cells after allogeneic stem cell transplantation. Clones were read by immunoSEQ multiplex PCR, and TCRdb kept only the in-frame ones, dropping some. The sample includes roughly 630 clones, approximately 64% of them seen just once. Sequenced input: lymph node tissue. The receptors shown here come from a female BALB/c mouse in good health. The mouse line has the MHC haplotype H2-d.

Notes on this clone: Mouse gene names and germline throughout. The read is 1 residue too short to cover the CDR3 end, so that end is filled in from the germline J gene. The V and J genes are TRBV24 and TRBJ2-7; 8 nucleotides agree with TRBD1. The ends lost 2 bases at V and 7 bases at J; junction bases unmatched: 4. The CDR3 sequence is 13 residues long. Per germline, CDR1 KGHTA and CDR2 FRNEEI. The covered CDR3 bases are TGTGCCAGCAGTCTGGACAGGGGAGGAGAACAGTAC. Residues: CASSLDRGGEQY. The full-length CDR3 reads as CASSLDRGGEQYF.

In regard to this clone: The genes are named according to mouse. The read halts 1 residue ahead of the CDR3 end, with the missing end drawn from the germline J gene. The J gene is TRBJ2-4, the V gene TRBV31; a weak D match, TRBD2 (6 bases). This CDR3 is built from 13 residues. V was clipped by 2 bases and J by 1 base, with 7 bases between them. The germline CDR1 and CDR2 sequences are GKSSPN and SITVG. The CDR3 reads CAWSVGGQNTLYF. CDR3 bases read: TGTGCCTGGAGTGTGGGGGGTCAAAACACCTTGTAC.

This clone was seen only a few times. Gene names and germline refer to mouse. The sequence runs out 1 residue before the end of the CDR3; the remainder is reconstructed from the germline J gene. The rearrangement joins TRBV20 to TRBJ2-7, with a tentative D call TRBD2 (5 bases). CDR1 GFQATS and CDR2 STVNSAI come from the germline V gene. The length of the CDR3 is 12 residues. Trimming cost V 0 bases and J 3 bases, with 6 bases left between them. CDR3 amino acids: CGARETVYEQYF. The CDR3 bases that were read are TGTGGTGCTAGGGAGACTGTCTATGAACAGTAC.

About this clone: Any gene name here is a mouse gene name. The read falls 1 residue short of the CDR3 end, and the missing part is taken from the germline J gene. The rearrangement links TRBV20 to TRBJ2-3; D gene uncertain. Germline-derived CDR1 and CDR2 are GFQATS and STVNSAI. The CDR3 extends over 12 amino acids. Trimming stripped 3 bases from V and 0 bases from J, with 4 bases between. CDR3 protein: CGARSSAETLYF. The part of the CDR3 DNA that was read is TGTGGTGCTAGATCTAGTGCAGAAACGCTGTAT. Looking up the rest from reference TRBV20 and TRBJ2-3 gives the full variable domain: GALVYQYPRRTICKSGTSMRMECQAVGFQATSVAWYRQSPQKTFELIALSTVNSAIKYEQNFTQEKFPISHPNLSFSSMTVLNAYLEDRGLYLCGARSSAETLYFGSGTRLTVL.

This clone has only a few counts. Here the gene names and germline are mouse. With the read ending 1 residue before the CDR3 end, the germline J gene is used to fill in that end. The chain has TRBV13-2 and TRBJ1-5, with D perhaps TRBD1 (6 bases). V shed 5 bases and J shed 5 bases, with 8 bases lying between them. The germline V gene encodes CDR1 NNHNN and CDR2 SYGAGS (reference sequence). The CDR3 has 12 residues. The chain's CDR3 is CASGTGHQAPLF. Incomplete CDR3 DNA: TGTGCCAGCGGAACAGGGCACCAGGCTCCGCTT.

On this clone itself: Mouse names are used for the genes. The read halts 1 residue ahead of the CDR3 end, with the missing end drawn from the germline J gene. The rearrangement joins TRBV13-1 to TRBJ2-7, with 10 positions matching TRBD2. The CDR3 consists of 13 residues. With V trimmed by 2 bases and J by 6 bases, 2 bases remained unmatched. Germline-derived CDR1 and CDR2 are NSHNY and SYGAGN. CDR3 DNA, as far as it was read: TGTGCCAGCAGTGAACTGGGGGGGATTGAACAGTAC. Translated, it gives CASSELGGIEQY. The whole CDR3 protein reads CASSELGGIEQYF.

Regarding this clone: Mouse gene names apply. The sequence runs out 1 residue before the end of the CDR3; the remainder is reconstructed from the germline J gene. The chain is built from TRBV29 and TRBJ1-4; a possible D gene is TRBD1 (5 bases). Trimming stripped 3 bases from V and 5 bases from J, with 7 bases between. Germline values: CDR1 MSHET, CDR2 SYDVDS. The CDR3 length is 13 residues. This CDR3 is CASSFGGNERLFF. CDR3 bases read: TGTGCTAGCAGTTTCGGGGGAAACGAAAGATTATTT.

A word on this clone: Gene names denote mouse genes. The sequence runs out 1 residue before the end of the CDR3; the remainder is reconstructed from the germline J gene. The genes are TRBV19 and TRBJ2-1; 7 bases map to TRBD1. Germline V gives CDR1 FNHDT, CDR2 SITEND (reference sequence). V lost 1 base to trimming and J lost 1 base; unmatched junction nucleotides: 2. This CDR3 has 15 residues. The CDR3 here is CASSITGENYAEQFF. The DNA read from the CDR3 is TGTGCCAGCAGTATAACAGGGGAAAACTATGCTGAGCAGTTC.

Points on this clone: Here the gene names and germline are mouse. The sequence runs out 1 residue before the end of the CDR3; the remainder is reconstructed from the germline J gene. V is TRBV31 and J is TRBJ1-3; TRBD1 matches at 9 bases. This CDR3 is 15 amino acids long. Germline values: CDR1 GKSSPN, CDR2 SITVG. V trimming: 0 bases; J trimming: 2 bases; junction bases outside the gene matches: 2. The CDR3 reads CAWSLRDRAGNTLYF. The covered CDR3 bases are TGTGCCTGGAGTCTTCGGGACAGGGCTGGAAATACGCTCTAT.

Remarks on this clone: The genes and germline here are from mouse. The missing CDR3 end, 1 residue past where the read stops, is filled in from the germline J gene. The rearrangement links TRBV13-1 to TRBJ2-3; possible D gene TRBD1, 5 bases. From germline, CDR1 is NSHNY and CDR2 SYGAGN. The CDR3 loop spans 16 amino acids. With 0 bases removed from V and 1 base from J, the gap between germline ends came to 12 bases. The sequenced part of the CDR3 DNA is TGTGCCAGCAGTGATGCAAGAGGCAGGGGTGCAGAAACGCTGTAT. Encoded protein: CASSDARGRGAETLY. The whole CDR3 is CASSDARGRGAETLYF.

Note on this clone: Any gene name here is a mouse gene name. The sequence runs out 1 residue before the end of the CDR3; the remainder is reconstructed from the germline J gene. The rearrangement links TRBV19 to TRBJ2-7, with TRBD2 matching 8 bases. Losses at the gene ends were 9 bases for V and 3 bases for J; bases not matched to a gene: 5. Germline V gene lookup returns CDR1 FNHDT and CDR2 SITEND (reference sequence). The CDR3 has 12 amino acids. The CDR3 loop reads CATGWGGYEQYF. The CDR3 bases that were read are TGTGCCACGGGGTGGGGGGGCTATGAACAGTAC.

Turning to this clone: The gene names here belong to mouse. The read gets to within 1 residue of the CDR3 end, and the germline J gene fills in the rest. The chain links TRBV29 to TRBJ1-4, with D possibly TRBD1 on 6 matching bases. CDR1 is MSHET and CDR2 is SYDVDS in the germline V gene. This CDR3 contains 14 residues. The V gene lost 2 bases and the J gene lost 2 bases, with 6 bases spanning the gap. The covered CDR3 bases are TGTGCTAGCAGTTTAACAGGGTCCAACGAAAGATTATTT. Protein product: CASSLTGSNERLF. The full CDR3 reads CASSLTGSNERLFF. Together with reference TRBV29 and TRBJ1-4, the CDR3 gives the full variable domain: DMKVTQMPRYLIKRMGENVLLECGQDMSHETMYWYRQDPGLGLQLIYISYDVDSNSEGDIPKGYRVSRKKREHFSLILDSAKTNQTSVYFCASSLTGSNERLFFGHGTKLSVL.

This clone was seen a handful of times. Genes and germline come from the mouse. The read comes to an end 1 residue before the CDR3 does, leaving the germline J gene to fill in the end. The gene calls are TRBV2 and TRBJ1-4; no clear D. With 3 bases removed from V and 6 bases from J, the gap between germline ends came to 5 bases. Germline V gives CDR1 LGHNA, CDR2 YSYQKL. There are 12 residues in the CDR3. CDR3 DNA (partial): TGTGCCAGCAGCCACCAATACGAAAGATTATTT. Amino acid sequence: CASSHQYERLF. The CDR3 in its entirety is CASSHQYERLFF.

With regard to this clone: The listed genes are named as in mouse. The CDR3 is cut off 1 residue early in the read; its end comes from the germline J gene. The chain employs TRBV4 and TRBJ2-7; TRBD2 agrees at 11 bases. V trimming: 5 bases; J trimming: 6 bases; junction bases outside the gene matches: 6. The CDR3 has 14 residues. Germline-derived CDR1 and CDR2 are LGHDT and YNNKQL (reference sequence). The CDR3 region is CASSQGLGGGEQYF. CDR3 DNA (partial): TGTGCCAGCAGCCAAGGACTGGGGGGTGGTGAACAGTAC.

A few counts support this clone. Mouse gene names apply. Read data end 1 residue before the CDR3 end; the end is taken from the germline J gene. The chain joins TRBV13-1 to TRBJ1-2; 7 nucleotides align to TRBD1. J was trimmed by 4 bases and V by 4 bases; bases with no gene match: 4. Germline V gene sequence: CDR1 NSHNY, CDR2 SYGAGN. The CDR3 spans 13 residues. Incomplete CDR3 DNA: TGTGCCAGCAGTCAGGACAGGACCTCCGACTACACC. Residues: CASSQDRTSDYT. The full CDR3 protein reads CASSQDRTSDYTF.

A remark on this clone: Gene names are mouse gene names. The CDR3 end falls 1 residue outside the read, so it is completed with the germline J gene. V usage is TRBV19 and J usage is TRBJ1-3; TRBD1 agrees at 12 bases. J was trimmed by 0 bases and V by 0 bases; bases with no gene match: 4. The germline gives CDR1 FNHDT, CDR2 SITEND (reference sequence). This CDR3 is built from 18 residues. CDR3 DNA (partial): TGTGCCAGCAGTATAGGCCGGGACAGGGGGCTTTCTGGAAATACGCTCTAT. Encoded protein: CASSIGRDRGLSGNTLY. The whole CDR3 sequence reads CASSIGRDRGLSGNTLYF. Full variable domain (remainder filled in from reference TRBV19 and TRBJ1-3): GGIITQTPKFLIGQEGQKLTLKCQQNFNHDTMYWYRQDSGKGLRLIYYSITENDLQKGDLSEGYDASREKKSSFSLTVTSAQKNEMAVFLCASSIGRDRGLSGNTLYFGEGSRLIVV.